The clone carrying this T cell receptor beta chain was picked up a small number of times. The antigen remains undetermined. This record belongs to a study of identical twins. Findings and limits, study-wide: Beta out-of-frame sequences displayed a weaker excess of sharing between twins.

Healthy Caucasians were all of the donors. Unique molecular identifiers were present on the cDNA, which also gained a universal primer site by template switching. MiXCR was run by TCRdb on the 5' RACE reads, yielding one entry per CDR3 protein. The sample holds around 960,000 distinct CDR3 sequences, roughly 12% seen once. From germline, CDR1 is SGHTA and CDR2 FQGTGA. With 5 bases removed from V and 4 bases from J, the gap between germline ends came to 9 bases. CDR3 size: 13 residues. This same sample was also part of a study on yellow fever vaccine responses in identical twins.

The TCR comes from a woman under 30 in good health. Sample: PBMCs. J is TRBJ1-3 and V is TRBV7-3; no clear D gene. The CDR3 nucleotides are TGTGCCAGCAGCCGGACGGTCGGAAACACCATATATTTT. Its protein product is CASSRTVGNTIYF.